The source of this TCR beta chain is a study of shared clonotypes between healthy human individuals. Measured with immunoSEQ multiplex PCR; TCRdb has only the in-frame clones, and not every one. The sample holds under 2,500,000 clones, almost 96% seen once. Germline-derived CDR1 and CDR2 are MNHNS and SASEGT. With 4 bases removed from V and 1 base from J, the gap between germline ends came to 17 bases. The CDR3 is 17 amino acids. The split of CD4+ cells yielded CD45RA+ naive and CD45RA-negative memory subsets. Whole-study results and caveats: Compared with memory subsets, naive subsets generally had larger estimated richness. Depth was large, yet rarefaction showed that sorted-subset sequencing was incomplete.

Concerning this clone: Its antigen is not identified.

The V and J genes are TRBV6-1 and TRBJ1-5; D perhaps matches TRBD1 (6 bases). What was sequenced was naive CD4+ T cells sorted from blood. Subset given: CD45RA+ positively selected. The sequence was collected from a man aged 18 to 35 in good health. The CDR3 reads CASSVDRSGGSNQPQHF. CDR3 sequence (DNA): TGTGCCAGCAGTGTAGACAGGTCAGGCGGGAGCAATCAGCCCCAGCATTTT.